A single sample gave rise to the 11 T cell receptor beta chains below, sequenced in a study of cytomegalovirus exposure and HLA in healthy donors. The method was immunoSEQ multiplex PCR; TCRdb's version includes in-frame clones alone and lacks a portion of them. The sample lists approximately 65,000 clones; approximately 94% were seen once. The sample comprised PBMCs. These receptors all come from a woman younger than 35 in good health and CMV-seronegative.

The sample holds one count of this clone. The rearrangement links TRBV7-9 to TRBJ2-5, with TRBD2 identical over 15 bases. Germline-derived CDR1 and CDR2 are SEHNR and FQNEAQ (reference sequence). The J segment lost 7 bases and the V segment lost 5 bases, leaving 2 bases of the junction unmatched. This CDR3 region has 14 residues. CDR3 protein: CASSRTSGGGTQYF. For the CDR3, the DNA is TGTGCCAGCAGCAGGACTAGCGGGGGGGGGACCCAGTACTTC. Variable domain in full (rest from reference TRBV7-9 and TRBJ2-5): DTGVSQNPRHKITKRGQNVTFRCDPISEHNRLYWYRQTLGQGPEFLTYFQNEAQLEKSRLLSDRFSAERPKGSFSTLEIQRTEQGDSAMYLCASSRTSGGGTQYFGPGTRLLVL.

The chain links TRBV18 to TRBJ2-3; 10 nucleotides line up with TRBD1. The junction had 4 bases not matched to a gene; V was cut back by 4 bases and J by 3 bases. The CDR3 runs to 15 residues. Per germline, CDR1 KGHSH and CDR2 LQKENI. CDR3 region: CASSLRDRGTDTQYF. The CDR3 DNA reads TGTGCCAGCTCACTCCGGGACAGGGGTACAGATACGCAGTATTTT. Combining the CDR3 with reference TRBV18 and TRBJ2-3 gives the whole variable domain NAGVMQNPRHLVRRRGQEARLRCSPMKGHSHVYWYRQLPEEGLKFMVYLQKENIIDESGMPKERFSAEFPKEGPSILRIQQVVRGDSAAYFCASSLRDRGTDTQYFGPGTRLTVL.

V is TRBV27 and J is TRBJ2-1; D is perhaps TRBD1 (6 bases). The CDR3 consists of 14 residues. Germline lookup yields CDR1 MNHEY and CDR2 SMNVEV (reference sequence). V was trimmed by 5 bases and J by 1 base, leaving 9 bases between them. In DNA, the CDR3 is TGTGCCAGCAGTGTGGACAGATCCTACAATGAGCAGTTCTTC. This sequence encodes CASSVDRSYNEQFF.

The CDR3 DNA follows: TGTGCCAGCAGTGAAGGGACAGGGTGGACCGGGGAGCTGTTTTTT. Translated: CASSEGTGWTGELFF. The chain uses TRBV27 and TRBJ2-2; TRBD1 agrees at 9 bases. Germline V gene lookup returns CDR1 MNHEY and CDR2 SMNVEV (reference sequence). V dropped 5 bases and J dropped 5; count of bases not matched to a gene: 6. This CDR3 has 15 residues.

The chain recombines TRBV7-2 with TRBJ2-3, with a tentative D call TRBD1 (6 bases). The V end was cut by 6 bases, the J end by 1 base, with 8 bases between. The CDR3 loop spans 13 amino acids. Germline CDR1 and CDR2: SGHTA and FQGNSA. This CDR3 is CASSWTGTDTQYF. The CDR3 DNA follows: TGTGCCAGCAGTTGGACAGGCACAGATACGCAGTATTTT.

The chain combines TRBV6-6 with TRBJ2-3, with 10 bases aligning to TRBD2. Germline V lookup: CDR1 MNHNY, CDR2 SVGAGI (reference sequence). This CDR3 spans 15 amino acids. V was pared by 2 bases and J by 4 bases, with 3 bases of the junction left unmatched. The chain's CDR3 is CASSYLAGEADTQYF. The CDR3 DNA reads TGTGCCAGCAGTTACCTAGCGGGAGAGGCAGATACGCAGTATTTT.

The V and J genes are TRBV6-1 and TRBJ2-7; 9 nucleotides match TRBD1. This CDR3 is built from 15 residues. CDR1 and CDR2 (germline): MNHNS, SASEGT. V trimming: 5 bases; J trimming: 0 bases; junction bases outside the gene matches: 5. The CDR3 nucleotides read TGTGCCAGCAGTCTCCGGGACAGGGACTCCTACGAGCAGTACTTC. It translates to CASSLRDRDSYEQYF.

The chain combines TRBV10-2 with TRBJ1-3; tentative D call: TRBD1 (5 bases). The CDR3 totals 14 residues. The V end lost 3 bases, the J end lost 5 bases, and 11 bases lay between the germline ends. Germline V gene sequence: CDR1 WSHSY, CDR2 SAAADI. CDR3 amino acids: CASSDPGPRNTIYF. CDR3 DNA sequence: TGCGCCAGCAGTGATCCAGGGCCCAGAAACACCATATATTTT.

The V call is TRBV5-6, the J call TRBJ2-7; 9 bases are a match to TRBD2. The CDR3 runs to 15 residues. V was clipped by 4 bases and J by 1 base; unmatched bases: 6. The germline V gene has CDR1 SGHDT and CDR2 YYEEEE. The CDR3 spells CASSIGTSWSYEQYF. In DNA form, the CDR3 reads TGTGCCAGCAGCATCGGGACTAGCTGGTCCTACGAGCAGTACTTC.

The chain has TRBV29-1 and TRBJ2-2; D might be TRBD1 (6 bases). The germline V gene encodes CDR1 SQVTM and CDR2 ANQGSEA. V lost 7 bases and J 1 base, leaving 10 bases between the germline ends. The CDR3 has 13 residues. The chain's CDR3 is CSAKTGNTGELFF. In DNA, the CDR3 is TGCAGCGCAAAGACAGGGAACACCGGGGAGCTGTTTTTT.

This sequence joins TRBV7-9 and TRBJ2-7; 8 bases agree with TRBD2. Per germline, CDR1 SEHNR and CDR2 FQNEAQ (reference sequence). The CDR3 has 14 amino acids. With V trimmed by 5 bases and J by 4 bases, 7 bases remained unmatched. Written as DNA, the CDR3 is TGTGCCAGCAGCCCCTTAGCGGGGAAGTACGAGCAGTACTTC. This translates into CASSPLAGKYEQYF.